These 30 T cell receptor beta chains came from one sample sequenced in a study of cytomegalovirus exposure and HLA in healthy donors. 60 Vbeta and 13 Jbeta primers were used in PCR. This table comes from immunoSEQ multiplex PCR, and its TCRdb copy is limited to in-frame clones, with some not included. The table shows around 140,000 clones, with 75% to 85% occurring only once. The specimen sequenced was PBMCs. The receptors were sampled from a male donor in good health and CMV-seronegative.

The CDR3 region has the DNA TGTGCCAGCAGCCGGGGTTACGGGGGAAACGAGCCCCAGCATTTT. This codes for CASSRGYGGNEPQHF. J is TRBJ1-5 and V is TRBV5-8, with D perhaps TRBD1 (5 bases). Germline CDR1 is SGHTS and CDR2 is YDEGEE. Deletions cut 4 bases from V and 8 bases from J, with 19 bases between. The CDR3 totals 15 residues.

This clone turned up a few times. This chain uses TRBV5-8 with TRBJ1-3; 11 positions match TRBD1. The V gene end was trimmed by 4 bases and the J gene end by 6 bases; junction bases not matched to a gene: 6. This CDR3 region has 15 residues. CDR1 is SGHTS and CDR2 is YDEGEE in the germline V gene. The CDR3 loop reads CASSPGQGDLNTIYF. The CDR3, as DNA: TGTGCCAGCAGCCCGGGACAGGGGGATCTAAACACCATATATTTT.

The genes are TRBV5-6 and TRBJ2-3, with 12 positions matching TRBD2. The CDR3 has 16 amino acids. The germline CDR1 and CDR2 sequences are SGHDT and YYEEEE. J gave up 4 bases and V 2 bases, and 5 bases lay outside the gene matches. CDR3 sequence (DNA): TGTGCCAGCAGCTTTGGACTAGCGGGGAACGCAGATACGCAGTATTTT. This translates into CASSFGLAGNADTQYF.

The CDR3, as DNA: TGTGCCAGCAGCCCTCCCCCGAGGGGGCTAACAGATACGCAGTATTTT. Translated, it gives CASSPPPRGLTDTQYF. V and J are TRBV9 and TRBJ2-3; 7 bases map to TRBD1. CDR1 is SGDLS, CDR2 YYNGEE, per germline. This CDR3 has 16 residues. V gave up 4 bases and J gave up 3 bases; unmatched junction bases: 11. Together with reference TRBV9 and TRBJ2-3, the CDR3 gives the full variable domain: DSGVTQTPKHLITATGQRVTLRCSPRSGDLSVYWYQQSLDQGLQFLIQYYNGEERAKGNILERFSAQQFPDLHSELNLSSLELGDSALYFCASSPPPRGLTDTQYFGPGTRLTVL.

The chain joins TRBV7-5 to TRBJ1-2; the table's D gene call, TRBD1, was not cross checked with the DNA. TRBV7-5 is given as a pseudogene. CDR3 length equals 16 residues. Here the CDR3 reads CARSLQGDRGRGGYTF. The CDR3 nucleotides are TGTGCCAGAAGCTTACAAGGGGACAGGGGGCGGGGTGGCTACACCTTC.

This rearrangement joins TRBV30 to TRBJ1-6; 7 bases map to TRBD1. Germline trimming cut 1 base from V and 7 bases from J; bases unmatched to any gene: 4. The CDR3 consists of 14 residues. In germline, CDR1 is GTSNPN, CDR2 SVGIG (reference sequence). In nucleotides, the CDR3 is TGTGCCTGGAGTGAGGGACAGCCGAATTCACCCCTCCACTTT. This codes for CAWSEGQPNSPLHF.

J is TRBJ2-3 and V is TRBV7-8; TRBD2 is a possible D gene (6 bases). Germline CDR1 SGHVS, CDR2 FQNEAQ. V gave up 1 base and J gave up 6 bases, with 14 bases separating them. This CDR3 has 15 amino acids. The CDR3 region is CASSLVLTSHDTQYF. Here the CDR3 DNA reads TGTGCCAGCAGCTTAGTCCTAACTAGCCACGATACGCAGTATTTT.

The chain joins TRBV7-8 to TRBJ1-3, with a tentative D call TRBD1 (6 bases). CDR1 and CDR2 from the germline V gene are SGHVS and FQNEAQ. The CDR3 loop spans 17 amino acids. Trimming shortened V by 2 bases and J by 0 bases, and 14 bases separated the two germline ends. CDR3 protein: CASSLSQTGLSGNTIYF. CDR3 nucleotide sequence: TGTGCCAGCAGCTTATCCCAGACAGGTCTCTCTGGAAACACCATATATTTT.

Only a few counts were recorded for this clone. The chain combines TRBV5-4 with TRBJ2-2; TRBD1 matches 7 bases. Germline loops: CDR1 SGHNT, CDR2 YYREEE (reference sequence). The CDR3 runs to 13 residues. Trimming cost V 5 bases and J 4 bases; bases outside gene matches: 2. DNA of the CDR3: TGTGCCAGCAGTAGACAGGGCACCGGGGAGCTGTTTTTT. Its protein is CASSRQGTGELFF. The whole variable domain, filled in from reference TRBV5-4 and TRBJ2-2, reads ETGVTQSPTHLIKTRGQQVTLRCSSQSGHNTVSWYQQALGQGPQFIFQYYREEENGRGNFPPRFSGLQFPNYSSELNVNALELDDSALYLCASSRQGTGELFFGEGSRLTVL.

The rearrangement links TRBV2 to TRBJ2-5; 14 nucleotides line up with TRBD2. CDR1 SNHLY and CDR2 FYNNEI come from the germline V gene. The V segment lost 6 bases and the J segment 5 bases; nucleotides outside the gene matches: 8. The length of the CDR3 is 16 residues. In DNA form, the CDR3 reads TGTGCCAGCAGGGCGACTAGCGGGGGGGCCGGGGAGACCCAGTACTTC. Its protein is CASRATSGGAGETQYF. The full variable domain, rest sourced from reference TRBV2 and TRBJ2-5, is EPEVTQTPSHQVTQMGQEVILRCVPISNHLYFYWYRQILGQKVEFLVSFYNNEISEKSEIFDDQFSVERPDGSNFTLKIRSTKLEDSAMYFCASRATSGGAGETQYFGPGTRLLVL.

This clone was counted once. The chain uses TRBV4-3 and TRBJ2-1, with TRBD2 as a possible D gene (5 bases). Germline loops: CDR1 LGHNA, CDR2 YSLEER. V shed 0 bases and J shed 4 bases, with 16 bases lying between them. The CDR3 length is 17 residues. Written as DNA, the CDR3 is TGCGCCAGCAGCCAAGATGGGGATGCCGTAGCGTACAATGAGCAGTTCTTC. Protein product: CASSQDGDAVAYNEQFF.

V gene TRBV7-8 combines with J gene TRBJ1-5; TRBD1 aligns across 7 bases. Germline V gene data show CDR1 as SGHVS and CDR2 as FQNEAQ. The V and J ends lost 5 bases and 6 bases, in that order; junction bases with no gene match: 4. This CDR3 is 13 amino acids long. CDR3 in amino acids: CASSPTGLQPQHF. CDR3 bases: TGTGCCAGCAGCCCGACAGGGCTTCAGCCCCAGCATTTT.

DNA for the CDR3: TGTGCCAGCAGCTTAGCGCTAGAGGGGCTAGCGGGCCCCCGCTCCTACAATGAGCAGTTCTTC. Protein product: CASSLALEGLAGPRSYNEQFF. The V and J genes are TRBV7-8 and TRBJ2-1; TRBD2 matches 8 bases. Germline V gives CDR1 SGHVS, CDR2 FQNEAQ. J gave up 0 bases and V 0 bases, and 16 bases lay outside the gene matches. CDR3 length: 21 amino acids.

This clone was detected once. This CDR3 is also generated by other DNA sequences in the sample. The V and J genes are TRBV6-1 and TRBJ1-1, with 7 bases that match TRBD1. The germline CDR1 and CDR2 sequences are MNHNS and SASEGT. The CDR3 is made up of 14 amino acids. J gave up 5 bases and V 4 bases, and 7 bases lay outside the gene matches. Here the CDR3 DNA reads TGTGCCAGCAGTGCGGCAGGGGGGTTGACTGAAGCTTTCTTT. Amino acid sequence: CASSAAGGLTEAFF.

This chain links TRBV27 with TRBJ2-5, with 9 bases aligning to TRBD1. This CDR3 region has 14 residues. Trimming took 6 bases from V and 5 from J; bases not matched to a gene: 7. The germline V gene has CDR1 MNHEY and CDR2 SMNVEV (reference sequence). CDR3 nucleotide sequence: TGTGCCAGCAGAATCACAGGGGGCGGTGAGACCCAGTACTTC. Its protein product is CASRITGGGETQYF.

The CDR3 loop reads CSVVGGGGQRENIQYF. In nucleotides, the CDR3 is TGCAGCGTTGTGGGAGGGGGTGGGCAGAGGGAGAACATTCAGTACTTC. V usage is TRBV29-1 and J usage is TRBJ2-4; tentatively, D is TRBD2 (7 bases). CDR1 is SQVTM, CDR2 ANQGSEA, per germline. This CDR3 has 16 residues. V was pared by 4 bases and J by 7 bases, with 23 bases between.

Only one count was recorded for this clone. The V and J genes are TRBV27 and TRBJ1-5; a weak D match, TRBD1 (6 bases). V gave up 5 bases and J gave up 1 base, with 9 bases separating them. Germline V lookup: CDR1 MNHEY, CDR2 SMNVEV (reference sequence). This CDR3 has 14 amino acids. This CDR3 is CASSQQGSNQPQHF. For the CDR3, the DNA is TGTGCCAGCAGTCAACAGGGCAGCAATCAGCCCCAGCATTTT.

This rearrangement joins TRBV29-1 to TRBJ2-5, with D possibly TRBD1 on 5 matching bases. There are 13 residues in the CDR3. CDR1 and CDR2 from the germline V gene are SQVTM and ANQGSEA. Trimming removed 8 bases at V and 4 bases at J, with 17 bases between. This CDR3 reads CSLTIPGLETQYF. CDR3 DNA: TGCAGCCTAACTATTCCAGGGTTAGAGACCCAGTACTTC.

The chain carries TRBV18 and TRBJ2-4; D unresolved. CDR1 is KGHSH and CDR2 is LQKENI in the germline V gene. The germline V and J ends were trimmed by 2 bases and 9 bases, with 17 bases remaining between them. There are 15 residues in the CDR3. The DNA of the CDR3 is TGTGCCAGCTCACCAAAATCCGACACGGCCAGCATTCAGTACTTC. Protein sequence: CASSPKSDTASIQYF. The variable domain in full, with the rest retrieved from reference TRBV18 and TRBJ2-4, is NAGVMQNPRHLVRRRGQEARLRCSPMKGHSHVYWYRQLPEEGLKFMVYLQKENIIDESGMPKERFSAEFPKEGPSILRIQQVVRGDSAAYFCASSPKSDTASIQYFGAGTRLSVL.

This rearrangement joins TRBV15 to TRBJ1-5; TRBD1 might be the D (5 bases). CDR3 length: 15 residues. CDR1 and CDR2 (germline): LNHNV, YYDKDF (reference sequence). The V and J ends lost 0 bases and 5 bases respectively, with 11 bases between them. The CDR3 DNA is TGTGCCACCAGCAGAGACGGTGCAGGGCATCAGCCCCAGCATTTT. Translating gives CATSRDGAGHQPQHF.

The rearrangement links TRBV9 to TRBJ1-1; D unresolved. This CDR3 has 13 amino acids. Germline assignment: CDR1 SGDLS and CDR2 YYNGEE. The germline V and J ends were trimmed by 5 bases and 1 base, with 9 bases remaining between them. In DNA, the CDR3 is TGTGCCAGCAGTGGAGGGAAGAACACTGAAGCTTTCTTT. Protein: CASSGGKNTEAFF.

The chain links TRBV29-1 to TRBJ1-1; 7 bases map to TRBD1. CDR1 and CDR2 (germline): SQVTM, ANQGSEA. V trimming: 4 bases; J trimming: 4 bases; junction bases outside the gene matches: 12. The CDR3 spans 15 residues. The CDR3 here is CSVGPNTGVGTEAFF. CDR3 sequence (DNA): TGCAGCGTTGGCCCAAATACAGGGGTGGGCACTGAAGCTTTCTTT.

The CDR3 DNA sequence: TGTGCCAGCCGGGACAGGGTATCCTACGAGCAGTACTTC. Amino acids: CASRDRVSYEQYF. J is TRBJ2-7 and V is TRBV11-3, with 9 bases aligning to TRBD1. V was clipped by 8 bases and J by 1 base; unmatched bases: 3. The CDR3 consists of 13 residues. Germline lookup yields CDR1 SGHNT and CDR2 YENEEA.

This clone came up once. The chain carries TRBV30 and TRBJ2-7, with 7 bases aligning to TRBD1. The CDR3 has 12 residues. Per the germline V gene, CDR1 is GTSNPN and CDR2 is SVGIG (reference sequence). J lost 7 bases, V lost 2 bases, and 5 bases had no gene match. The CDR3 protein is CAWSNRGGEQYF. The CDR3 DNA sequence: TGTGCCTGGAGTAACAGGGGTGGGGAGCAGTACTTC.

This chain connects TRBV4-3 to TRBJ2-5; no clear D gene. This CDR3 comprises 16 residues. V lost 1 base to trimming and J lost 2 bases, with 14 bases between them. CDR1 and CDR2 from the germline V gene are LGHNA and YSLEER. The CDR3 protein is CASSQGNRNRQETQYF. CDR3 nucleotide sequence: TGCGCCAGCAGCCAAGGCAACCGGAACAGACAAGAGACCCAGTACTTC.

Here the CDR3 DNA reads TGTGCCAGCAGTTACTCGATAAACAGGAACACTGAAGCTTTCTTT. Its translation: CASSYSINRNTEAFF. This chain connects TRBV6-5 to TRBJ1-1, with D unclear. This CDR3 contains 15 residues. Germline assignment: CDR1 MNHEY and CDR2 SVGAGI. V lost 0 bases to trimming and J lost 1 base, with 9 bases between them.

V gene TRBV30 combines with J gene TRBJ2-7; D perhaps matches TRBD2 (6 bases). V lost 2 bases and J 3 bases, leaving 8 bases between the germline ends. Germline V gene data show CDR1 as GTSNPN and CDR2 as SVGIG (reference sequence). This CDR3 region has 12 residues. The DNA for the CDR3 is TGTGCCTGGAGTTTGGGGGGCTACGAGCAGTACTTC. Translated: CAWSLGGYEQYF.

As concerns this clone: The sample holds other DNA sequences that translate to the same CDR3. The chain carries TRBV5-1 and TRBJ1-5, with D perhaps TRBD1 (6 bases). Per the germline V gene, CDR1 is SGHRS and CDR2 is YFSETQ. V was clipped by 0 bases and J by 1 base, with 8 bases between them. The CDR3 extends over 15 amino acids. The CDR3 here is CASSLGGQSNQPQHF. The CDR3 nucleotides are TGCGCCAGCAGCTTGGGAGGACAGAGCAATCAGCCCCAGCATTTT.

V gene TRBV19 combines with J gene TRBJ2-6; D gene unclear. Trimming pared 2 bases from V and 0 bases from J, leaving 5 bases between. Germline values: CDR1 LNHDA, CDR2 SQIVND (reference sequence). The CDR3 runs 15 residues. The DNA of the CDR3 is TGTGCCAGTAGTATAACAATCTCTGGGGCCAACGTCCTGACTTTC. Its translation: CASSITISGANVLTF.

The chain uses TRBV13 and TRBJ1-2; no clear D gene. This CDR3 comprises 13 residues. Germline CDR1 and CDR2: PRHDT and FYEKMQ (reference sequence). Trimming took 6 bases from V and 1 from J, leaving 9 bases between them. CDR3 amino acids: CASRQKNNYGYTF. The DNA for the CDR3 is TGTGCCAGCAGACAGAAAAATAACTATGGCTACACCTTC.